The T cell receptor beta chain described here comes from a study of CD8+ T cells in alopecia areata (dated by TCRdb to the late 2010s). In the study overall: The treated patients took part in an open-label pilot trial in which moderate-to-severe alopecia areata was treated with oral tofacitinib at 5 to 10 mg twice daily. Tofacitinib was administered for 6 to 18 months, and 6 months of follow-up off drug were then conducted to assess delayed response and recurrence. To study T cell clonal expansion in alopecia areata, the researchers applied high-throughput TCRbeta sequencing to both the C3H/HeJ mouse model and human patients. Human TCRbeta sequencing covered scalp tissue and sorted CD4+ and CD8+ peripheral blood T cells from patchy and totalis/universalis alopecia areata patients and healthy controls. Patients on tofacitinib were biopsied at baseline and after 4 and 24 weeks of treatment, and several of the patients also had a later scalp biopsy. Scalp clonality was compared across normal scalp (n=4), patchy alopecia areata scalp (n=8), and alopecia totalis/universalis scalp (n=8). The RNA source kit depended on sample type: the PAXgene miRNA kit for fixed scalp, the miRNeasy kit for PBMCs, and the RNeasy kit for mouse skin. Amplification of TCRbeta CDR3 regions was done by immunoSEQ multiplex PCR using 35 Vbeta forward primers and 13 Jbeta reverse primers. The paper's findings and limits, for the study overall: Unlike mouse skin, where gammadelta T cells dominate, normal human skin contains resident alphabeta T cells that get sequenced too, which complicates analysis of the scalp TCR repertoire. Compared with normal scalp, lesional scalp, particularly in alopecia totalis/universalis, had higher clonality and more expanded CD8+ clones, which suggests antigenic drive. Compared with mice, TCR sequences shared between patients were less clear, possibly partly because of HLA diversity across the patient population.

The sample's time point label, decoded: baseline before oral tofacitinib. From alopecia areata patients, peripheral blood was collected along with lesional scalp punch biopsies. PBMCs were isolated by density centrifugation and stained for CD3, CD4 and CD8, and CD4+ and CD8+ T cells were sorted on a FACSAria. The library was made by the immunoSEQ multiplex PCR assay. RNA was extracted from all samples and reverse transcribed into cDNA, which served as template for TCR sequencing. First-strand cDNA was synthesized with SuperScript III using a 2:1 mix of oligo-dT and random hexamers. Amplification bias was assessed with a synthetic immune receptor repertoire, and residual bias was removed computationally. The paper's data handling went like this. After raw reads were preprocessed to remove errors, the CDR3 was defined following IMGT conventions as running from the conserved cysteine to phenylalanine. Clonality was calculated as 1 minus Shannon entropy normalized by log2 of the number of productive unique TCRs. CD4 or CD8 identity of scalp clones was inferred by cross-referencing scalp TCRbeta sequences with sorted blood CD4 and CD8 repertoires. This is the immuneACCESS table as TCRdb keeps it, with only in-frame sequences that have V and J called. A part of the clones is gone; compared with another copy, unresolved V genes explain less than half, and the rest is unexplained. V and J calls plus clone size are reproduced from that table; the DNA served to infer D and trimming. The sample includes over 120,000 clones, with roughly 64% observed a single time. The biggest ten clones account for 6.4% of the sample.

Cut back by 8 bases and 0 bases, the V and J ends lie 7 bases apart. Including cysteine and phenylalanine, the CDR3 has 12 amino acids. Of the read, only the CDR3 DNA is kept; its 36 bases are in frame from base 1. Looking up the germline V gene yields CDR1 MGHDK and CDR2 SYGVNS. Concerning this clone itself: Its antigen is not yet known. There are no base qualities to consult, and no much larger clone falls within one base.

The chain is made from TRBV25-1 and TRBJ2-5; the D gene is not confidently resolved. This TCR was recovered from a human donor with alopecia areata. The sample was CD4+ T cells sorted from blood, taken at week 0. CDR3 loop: CASRLNQETQYF. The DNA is TGTGCCAGCCGACTTAACCAAGAGACCCAGTACTTC.